The next 19 T cell receptor beta chains were all read from a single sample in a study of OX40 agonist ivuxolimab in advanced cancers. TCRdb keeps only in-frame clones here, not all; method: immunoSEQ multiplex PCR. The sample contains 70,000 to 95,000 clones, about 89% of which appear only once. The sequences come from CD4+ or CD8+ T cells sorted from blood, collected in a trial of the OX40 agonist ivuxolimab. The receptors come from an adult with an advanced solid tumor such as melanoma, head and neck, liver or kidney cancer.

The chain couples TRBV11-2 to TRBJ2-6; D is unclear. CDR1 SGHAT and CDR2 FQNNGV come from the germline V gene. Trimming took 2 bases from V and 2 from J, leaving 7 bases between them. This CDR3 region has 15 residues. The CDR3 nucleotides are TGTGCCAGCAGCTTAATTTTGGCTGGGGCCAACGTCCTGACTTTC. It is translated as CASSLILAGANVLTF. The full variable domain, in which reference TRBV11-2 and TRBJ2-6 provide the parts outside the CDR3, is EAGVAQSPRYKIIEKRQSVAFWCNPISGHATLYWYQQILGQGPKLLIQFQNNGVVDDSQLPKDRFSAERLKGVDSTLKIQPAKLEDSAVYLCASSLILAGANVLTFGAGSRLTVL.

The chain uses TRBV6-1 and TRBJ1-4, with 9 bases fitting TRBD1. The junction had 12 bases not matched to a gene; V was cut back by 4 bases and J by 0 bases. Germline CDR1 reads MNHNS; CDR2 reads SASEGT. This CDR3 spans 19 amino acids. As DNA, the CDR3 is TGTGCCAGCAGTGGAGACAGGGGGGCGACTCCGGCAACTAATGAAAAACTGTTTTTT. It specifies CASSGDRGATPATNEKLFF.

The genes are TRBV29-1 and TRBJ2-7; D may match TRBD1 or TRBD2 (6 bases each). CDR3 length: 11 residues. V lost 7 bases, J lost 2 bases, and 9 bases lay in between. Germline assignment: CDR1 SQVTM and CDR2 ANQGSEA. For the CDR3, the DNA is TGCAGCGCCGGGGGCGCCTACGAGCAGTACTTC. It specifies CSAGGAYEQYF.

The chain employs TRBV19 and TRBJ1-5; D not certain. V lost 8 bases and J lost 0, with 11 bases in between. Germline V gene lookup returns CDR1 LNHDA and CDR2 SQIVND (reference sequence). This CDR3 region has 14 residues. CDR3 loop: CASQPKNSNQPQHF. Here the CDR3 DNA reads TGTGCCAGTCAGCCGAAGAATAGCAATCAGCCCCAGCATTTT. Full variable domain (rest looked up from reference TRBV19 and TRBJ1-5): DGGITQSPKYLFRKEGQNVTLSCEQNLNHDAMYWYRQDPGQGLRLIYYSQIVNDFQKGDIAEGYSVSREKKESFPLTVTSAQKNPTAFYLCASQPKNSNQPQHFGDGTRLSIL.

The rearrangement uses TRBV15 and TRBJ2-5; weak D call: TRBD1 (5 bases). The germline gives CDR1 LNHNV, CDR2 YYDKDF (reference sequence). Trimming pared 0 bases from V and 2 bases from J, leaving 19 bases between. This CDR3 has 18 amino acids. DNA for the CDR3: TGTGCCACCAGCAGAGATCGTGCGAGGCCAGGGCTACAAGAGACCCAGTACTTC. Translated, it gives CATSRDRARPGLQETQYF.

The chain couples TRBV2 to TRBJ1-1, with 7 bases fitting TRBD1. V trimming: 2 bases; J trimming: 1 base; junction bases outside the gene matches: 7. This CDR3 spans 16 amino acids. Germline CDR1 is SNHLY and CDR2 is FYNNEI. The CDR3 DNA follows: TGTGCCAGCAGTGAAAACAGGGGAAATAAGAACACTGAAGCTTTCTTT. It specifies CASSENRGNKNTEAFF.

V is TRBV5-4 and J is TRBJ1-3, with 10 bases aligning to TRBD1. This CDR3 is 15 amino acids long. Germline V CDR1 and CDR2: SGHNT, YYREEE (reference sequence). J gave up 4 bases and V 4 bases, and 5 bases lay outside the gene matches. In DNA, the CDR3 is TGTGCCAGCAGCAACGACAGGGGGCTCGGAAACACCATATATTTT. Protein sequence: CASSNDRGLGNTIYF.

The chain employs TRBV7-8 and TRBJ1-1; a possible D gene is TRBD1 (6 bases). The CDR3 is made up of 14 amino acids. V lost 3 bases, J lost 3 bases, and 11 bases lay in between. Germline V CDR1 and CDR2: SGHVS, FQNEAQ. This CDR3 reads CASSFAGEDTEAFF. DNA for the CDR3: TGTGCCAGCAGCTTCGCAGGGGAAGACACTGAAGCTTTCTTT.

The chain uses TRBV4-1 and TRBJ2-7; D is unclear. This CDR3 is built from 14 residues. Germline V lookup: CDR1 MGHRA, CDR2 YSYEKL. Trimming pared 3 bases from V and 1 base from J, leaving 10 bases between. CDR3 sequence (DNA): TGCGCCAGCAGCCAGTTAGCCAGGTCCTACGAGCAGTACTTC. This encodes CASSQLARSYEQYF.

In its sample, this clone was seen many times. This CDR3 reads CASSEGPAEETQYF. CDR3 DNA sequence: TGTGCCAGCAGTGAAGGACCAGCAGAAGAGACCCAGTACTTC. The chain couples TRBV6-1 to TRBJ2-5, with D unresolved. CDR3 length: 14 residues. V was cut by 1 base and J by 3 bases, with 9 bases left in between. Germline CDR1 reads MNHNS; CDR2 reads SASEGT.

V usage is TRBV30 and J usage is TRBJ2-7, with 7 bases matching TRBD1. The length of the CDR3 is 20 residues. The trim removed 3 bases at V and 3 bases at J, leaving 26 bases unmatched. Germline-derived CDR1 and CDR2 are GTSNPN and SVGIG (reference sequence). CDR3 DNA sequence: TGTGCCTGGAGAAGCAAGGGACAGCCACTCGTCCCAACCTCCGACTACGAGCAGTACTTC. It specifies CAWRSKGQPLVPTSDYEQYF.

The chain has TRBV28 and TRBJ2-1; 8 bases align to TRBD1. The CDR3 is 15 residues long. Germline V gene data show CDR1 as MDHEN and CDR2 as SYDVKM. With 8 bases clipped from V and 5 bases from J, the junction kept 11 bases outside the gene matches. The CDR3: CASRGTDREDNEQFF. The DNA of the CDR3 is TGTGCCAGCCGAGGGACGGACAGGGAGGACAATGAGCAGTTCTTC.

About this clone: Sequence at one end of the junction differs from germline and may be a read error. This rearrangement joins TRBV30 to TRBJ2-5; D not resolved. Germline CDR1 and CDR2: GTSNPN and SVGIG (reference sequence). This CDR3 spans 13 amino acids. DNA for the CDR3: TGTGCCTGGAGTGGGACGAGGATAGAGGCCCAGTACTTC. As protein: CAWSGTRIEAQYF.

V is TRBV28 and J is TRBJ2-5; 12 bases are a match to TRBD2. The CDR3 is 15 residues long. Looked up from germline, CDR1 is MDHEN and CDR2 is SYDVKM. With V trimmed by 4 bases and J by 5 bases, 5 bases remained unmatched. The DNA of the CDR3 is TGTGCCAGCAGTTCTAGCGGGAGGGATGGGGAGACCCAGTACTTC. Its translation: CASSSSGRDGETQYF.

V and J are TRBV7-2 and TRBJ2-1, with 7 bases matching TRBD2. The length of the CDR3 is 15 residues. Losses at the gene ends were 2 bases for V and 12 bases for J; bases not matched to a gene: 13. Germline-derived CDR1 and CDR2 are SGHTA and FQGNSA. The CDR3 protein is CASSLNGLGELGQFF. CDR3 DNA sequence: TGTGCCAGCAGCTTAAACGGACTAGGGGAACTCGGGCAGTTCTTC.

This clone was seen once. The chain combines TRBV9 with TRBJ1-3; D is uncertain. Between the trimmed V and J ends, which lost 0 bases and 0 bases, there was a span of 19 bases. Germline V CDR1 and CDR2: SGDLS, YYNGEE. This CDR3 region has 19 residues. CDR3 amino acids: CASSVGNWGVGSSGNTIYF. CDR3 bases: TGTGCCAGCAGCGTAGGCAATTGGGGTGTAGGTTCCTCTGGAAACACCATATATTTT.

Concerning this clone: Within the sample, other DNA sequences also encode this same CDR3. The chain carries TRBV27 and TRBJ2-7; possible D gene TRBD2, 6 bases. V was clipped by 5 bases and J by 6 bases, with 8 bases between them. The V gene's germline CDR1 is MNHEY and CDR2 SMNVEV (reference sequence). CDR3 length: 11 residues. CDR3 coding DNA: TGTGCCAGCAGTCAGGGAGGCGAGCAGTACTTC. Protein: CASSQGGEQYF.

V is TRBV27 and J is TRBJ1-1; D is unresolved. Trimming pared 3 bases from V and 4 bases from J, leaving 6 bases between. The germline V gene has CDR1 MNHEY and CDR2 SMNVEV (reference sequence). The CDR3 extends over 12 amino acids. Written as DNA, the CDR3 is TGTGCCAGCAGTTTTTGGGGCACTGAAGCTTTCTTT. Its protein is CASSFWGTEAFF.

V is TRBV27 and J is TRBJ1-1; 8 bases map to TRBD1. Germline values: CDR1 MNHEY, CDR2 SMNVEV (reference sequence). V trimming: 5 bases; J trimming: 4 bases; junction bases outside the gene matches: 6. The CDR3 totals 14 residues. The CDR3 DNA reads as TGTGCCAGCAGTCCAGGGGGCGAGGGCACTGAAGCTTTCTTT. This encodes CASSPGGEGTEAFF.